The table lists the clone carrying this T cell receptor (beta chain) with a count of one. Its antigen is not known. Patients showing uncontrolled infection, other autoimmune disease, pregnancy or lactation were ineligible. Thyroid ultrasound, orbital computed tomography, clinical symptoms, and serum thyroxine and TRAb underpinned diagnoses. The sample is drawn from a study of T cells in Graves' hyperthyroidism and ophthalmopathy. Study-level results: Ophthalmopathy was separated from stable hyperthyroidism by a 13 V-J model.

The investigators amplified TCR beta CDR3 regions from RNA transcripts. The TCR CDR3 was amplified in a first-round RT-PCR using the HTBI primer set. MiXCR was run by TCRdb on the multiplex PCR reads, yielding one entry per CDR3 protein. Altogether over 650,000 distinct CDR3 sequences are present, roughly 46% being singletons, with the ten largest covering 6.5% to 9%. The germline V gene encodes CDR1 MNHNS and CDR2 SASEGT. The CDR3 is 11 residues long. Trimming took 6 bases from V and 10 from J, leaving 10 bases between them. Material: peripheral blood or thyroid tissue (not recorded which). The chain uses TRBV6-1 and TRBJ1-5; no firm D call. The source of this sequence is an adult man with Graves' disease, either hyperthyroidism or ophthalmopathy (not recorded which). The CDR3 nucleotides read TGTGCCAGCAGCGCGGGAGGTCCCCAGCATTTT. This gives the protein CASSAGGPQHF.